These 16 T cell receptor beta chains were all obtained from the same sample, sequenced in a study of T cell repertoires in cytomegalovirus infection. Antigen specificity for these receptors is unknown. TCRdb re-derived calls from the reads in MiXCR, one entry per CDR3 protein. The sample has some 130,000 distinct CDR3 sequences, 20% to 30% seen once; the top ten hold 30% to 40%. Sequenced: PBMCs, sequenced either directly or after in vitro stimulation (not recorded which). These TCRs come from a human donor in good health (CMV status not recorded). Some clones in this sample may be carry-over from other donors' samples.

This clonotype was picked up many times. The chain combines TRBV12-3 or TRBV12-4 with TRBJ1-1; 9 nucleotides agree with TRBD1. CDR3 length: 14 amino acids. V lost 6 bases to trimming and J lost 5 bases; unmatched junction nucleotides: 7. This chain's CDR3 is CASRLNRGRTEAFF. The CDR3 coding sequence is TGTGCCAGCAGACTCAACAGGGGGCGGACTGAAGCTTTCTTT.

The V and J genes are TRBV4-3 and TRBJ2-1, with D uncertain. V was pared by 0 bases and J by 5 bases, with 5 bases between. The CDR3 sequence is 13 residues long. Germline values: CDR1 LGHNA, CDR2 YSLEER. CDR3 DNA: TGCGCCAGCAGCCAAGACCGGAACAATGAGCAGTTCTTC. Its translation is CASSQDRNNEQFF.

The chain couples TRBV11-2 to TRBJ1-2, with D perhaps matching TRBD1 (6 bases). The CDR3 loop spans 15 amino acids. The germline V gene has CDR1 SGHAT and CDR2 FQNNGV. Trimming took off 4 bases at V and 6 bases at J, with 18 bases between the two ends. CDR3 sequence: CASSSRWGRVDGYTF. The CDR3 DNA sequence: TGTGCCAGCAGCTCACGATGGGGGCGCGTCGATGGCTACACCTTC.

The chain links TRBV27 to TRBJ2-7; 10 bases match TRBD2. Trimming cost V 4 bases and J 6 bases; bases outside gene matches: 9. CDR3 length: 15 amino acids. Germline values: CDR1 MNHEY, CDR2 SMNVEV (reference sequence). This CDR3 reads CASSSLAGEGPEQYF. CDR3 DNA: TGTGCCAGCAGTTCCCTAGCGGGAGAAGGTCCCGAGCAGTACTTC.

The V gene is TRBV6-5, the J gene TRBJ2-3; perhaps TRBD2 as D (5 bases). CDR3 length equals 13 residues. The germline V gene has CDR1 MNHEY and CDR2 SVGAGI. Trimming shortened V by 0 bases and J by 8 bases, and 9 bases separated the two germline ends. CDR3 sequence (DNA): TGTGCCAGCAGTTACTCGAGCGGTGGTACGCAGTATTTT. Residues: CASSYSSGGTQYF.

This clonotype was counted a few times. The chain couples TRBV15 to TRBJ2-1; TRBD1 matches at 7 bases. Germline V lookup: CDR1 LNHNV, CDR2 YYDKDF (reference sequence). With V trimmed by 3 bases and J by 8 bases, 7 bases remained unmatched. The CDR3 runs 14 residues. CDR3 nucleotides: TGTGCCACCAGCAGGGGACAGTTAATCGATGAGCAGTTCTTC. Its protein is CATSRGQLIDEQFF.

This clonotype was counted between two and nine times. This chain connects TRBV5-6 to TRBJ2-5; the match to TRBD1 covers 9 bases. Germline CDR1 reads SGHDT; CDR2 reads YYEEEE. The trim removed 0 bases at V and 7 bases at J, leaving 10 bases unmatched. The CDR3 spans 16 residues. The CDR3 DNA sequence: TGTGCCAGCAGCTTGGAGTCCGGGACAGGGAGAGTGACCCAGTACTTC. It is translated as CASSLESGTGRVTQYF. Full variable domain (rest looked up from reference TRBV5-6 and TRBJ2-5): DAGVTQSPTHLIKTRGQQVTLRCSPKSGHDTVSWYQQALGQGPQFIFQYYEEEERQRGNFPDRFSGHQFPNYSSELNVNALLLGDSALYLCASSLESGTGRVTQYFGPGTRLLVL.

The chain combines TRBV6-1 with TRBJ2-1; 7 bases fit TRBD2. Germline V gene sequence: CDR1 MNHNS, CDR2 SASEGT. The CDR3 runs 13 residues. V was clipped by 8 bases and J by 8 bases; unmatched bases: 9. This CDR3 reads CASGRATFDEQFF. In DNA form, the CDR3 reads TGTGCCAGCGGGAGGGCCACGTTTGATGAGCAGTTCTTC.

In nucleotides, the CDR3 is TGCAGCGTCCGATCAACCCTGAACACTGAAGCTTTCTTT. It specifies CSVRSTLNTEAFF. The chain employs TRBV29-1 and TRBJ1-1; D remains unclear. With 6 bases removed from V and 0 bases from J, the gap between germline ends came to 11 bases. This CDR3 spans 13 amino acids. Germline values: CDR1 SQVTM, CDR2 ANQGSEA.

This clonotype was counted ten times or more. The chain carries TRBV7-3 and TRBJ2-2, with D unresolved. The CDR3 covers 16 residues. Germline-derived CDR1 and CDR2 are SGHTA and FQGTGA. With 5 bases removed from V and 6 bases from J, the gap between germline ends came to 19 bases. The CDR3: CASSPSGPGRAGELFF. Written as DNA, the CDR3 is TGTGCCAGCAGCCCAAGTGGTCCGGGTAGGGCCGGGGAGCTGTTTTTT.

This clonotype was seen more than once but under ten times. The J gene is TRBJ1-1, the V gene TRBV24-1; D uncertain. Germline CDR1 and CDR2: KGHDR and SFDVKD. CDR3 length: 13 amino acids. V gave up 10 bases and J gave up 2 bases, with 13 bases separating them. Here the CDR3 reads CATGTEKNTEAFF. As DNA, the CDR3 is TGTGCCACAGGAACAGAGAAAAACACTGAAGCTTTCTTT.

This clonotype was counted ten times or more. DNA for the CDR3: TGTGCCAGCAGTTTGATAAGCGGGATTTCCTACAATGAGCAGTTCTTC. Its translation is CASSLISGISYNEQFF. The genes are TRBV12-3 or TRBV12-4 and TRBJ2-1; 7 bases line up with TRBD2. This CDR3 spans 16 amino acids. Trimming cost V 3 bases and J 1 base; bases outside gene matches: 6.

In this sample, this clonotype turned up a few times. The chain joins TRBV9 to TRBJ1-2; D not resolved. V shed 4 bases and J shed 4 bases, with 11 bases lying between them. The CDR3 runs to 13 residues. Per germline, CDR1 SGDLS and CDR2 YYNGEE. The DNA of the CDR3 is TGTGCCAGCAGCCTCAGTGAGTCCTATGGCTACACCTTC. This codes for CASSLSESYGYTF.

This clonotype was detected a few times. The chain combines TRBV4-1 with TRBJ2-1, with TRBD2 identical over 10 bases. Trimming removed 4 bases from V and 2 bases from J; junction bases left unmatched: 11. Looked up from germline, CDR1 is MGHRA and CDR2 is YSYEKL. The length of the CDR3 is 18 residues. The CDR3 nucleotides are TGCGCCAGCAGCCTGGGACAGCTAGCGGGAGATGCCTACAATGAGCAGTTCTTC. It encodes CASSLGQLAGDAYNEQFF.

The chain combines TRBV9 with TRBJ1-2; tentative D call: TRBD1 (5 bases). The length of the CDR3 is 15 residues. V was clipped by 0 bases and J by 2 bases, with 11 bases between them. The germline V gene has CDR1 SGDLS and CDR2 YYNGEE. CDR3 sequence reads: CASSVDPTGNYGYTF. The DNA for the CDR3 is TGTGCCAGCAGCGTAGACCCCACAGGCAACTATGGCTACACCTTC.

This clonotype was observed a handful of times. The chain couples TRBV18 to TRBJ1-5; D unresolved. Germline lookup yields CDR1 KGHSH and CDR2 LQKENI. The CDR3 is made up of 16 amino acids. Trimming shortened V by 0 bases and J by 7 bases, and 16 bases separated the two germline ends. This chain's CDR3 is CASSPPMGKSGQPQHF. CDR3 DNA sequence: TGTGCCAGCTCACCACCGATGGGGAAGTCGGGCCAGCCCCAGCATTTT.